This T cell receptor (beta chain) was identified in a study of cytomegalovirus exposure and HLA in healthy donors. Study-wide context: HLA-typed donors were the source of around 80 million unique TCRs, which an early data release held. Findings and limits, study-wide: Follow-up analysis later connected one missense variant in DCLRE1C with trimming of TCR beta V- and J-genes.

This CDR3 contains 15 residues. V shed 8 bases and J 4 bases; nucleotides not matched to a gene: 10. From germline, CDR1 is SGDLS and CDR2 YYNGEE. Primers: 60 Vbeta forward and 13 Jbeta reverse. The repertoire was sequenced with immunoSEQ multiplex PCR; TCRdb's copy has only in-frame clones and lacks some. The sample has roughly 83,000 clones; less than 85% are singletons. Points on this clone: The target antigen is unknown.

This TCR came from a man aged 60 to 75 in good health and CMV-seronegative. Sequenced sample: PBMCs. The chain links TRBV9 to TRBJ2-1, with 9 bases matching TRBD1. Here the CDR3 reads CASKPGTGFYNEQFF. CDR3 coding DNA: TGTGCCAGTAAGCCCGGGACAGGGTTTTACAATGAGCAGTTCTTC.